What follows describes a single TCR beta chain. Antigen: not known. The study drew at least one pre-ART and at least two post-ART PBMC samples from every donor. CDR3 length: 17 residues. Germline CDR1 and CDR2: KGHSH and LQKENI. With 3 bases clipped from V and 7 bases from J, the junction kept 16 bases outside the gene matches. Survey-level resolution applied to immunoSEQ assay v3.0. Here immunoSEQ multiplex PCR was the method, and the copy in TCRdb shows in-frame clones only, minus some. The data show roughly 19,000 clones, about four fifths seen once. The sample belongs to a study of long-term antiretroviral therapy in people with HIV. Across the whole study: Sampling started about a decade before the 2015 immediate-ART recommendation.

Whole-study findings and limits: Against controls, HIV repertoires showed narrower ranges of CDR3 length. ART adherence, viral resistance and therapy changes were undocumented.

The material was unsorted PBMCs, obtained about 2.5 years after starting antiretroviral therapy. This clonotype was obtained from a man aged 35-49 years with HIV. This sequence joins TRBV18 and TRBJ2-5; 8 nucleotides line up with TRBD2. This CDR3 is CASSPLRLASAVGTQYF. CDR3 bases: TGTGCCAGCTCACCTCTTCGACTAGCGTCGGCAGTTGGGACCCAGTACTTC.